This TCR beta chain was identified in a study of cytomegalovirus exposure and HLA in healthy donors. V was trimmed by 0 bases and J by 3 bases, leaving 11 bases between them. The CDR3 contains 15 residues. Per the germline V gene, CDR1 is MNHEY and CDR2 is SVGAGI. PCR amplification relied on 60 Vbeta primers (plus 13 Jbeta primers). Sequencing used immunoSEQ multiplex PCR; TCRdb keeps in-frame clones, though not all of them. The profile shows about 100,000 clones, about 70% of them singletons. This clone has only a few counts. The receptor's source is a woman in her thirties or forties in good health and CMV-seronegative. Specimen: PBMCs. The V call is TRBV6-5, the J call TRBJ1-1; perhaps TRBD1 as D (6 bases). CDR3 nucleotides: TGTGCCAGCAGTTACTCGCCACAGGGTGACACTGAAGCTTTCTTT. Its translation: CASSYSPQGDTEAFF.